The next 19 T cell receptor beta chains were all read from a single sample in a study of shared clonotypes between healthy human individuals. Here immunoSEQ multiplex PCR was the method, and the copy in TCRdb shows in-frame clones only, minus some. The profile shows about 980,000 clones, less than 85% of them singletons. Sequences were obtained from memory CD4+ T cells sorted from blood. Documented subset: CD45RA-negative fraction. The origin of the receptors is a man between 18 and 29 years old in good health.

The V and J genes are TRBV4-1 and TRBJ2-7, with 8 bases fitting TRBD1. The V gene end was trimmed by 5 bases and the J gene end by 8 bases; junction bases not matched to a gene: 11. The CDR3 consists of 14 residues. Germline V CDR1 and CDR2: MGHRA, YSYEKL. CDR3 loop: CASSAQGDLVKQYF. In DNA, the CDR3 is TGCGCCAGCAGCGCACAGGGGGACCTCGTCAAGCAGTACTTC.

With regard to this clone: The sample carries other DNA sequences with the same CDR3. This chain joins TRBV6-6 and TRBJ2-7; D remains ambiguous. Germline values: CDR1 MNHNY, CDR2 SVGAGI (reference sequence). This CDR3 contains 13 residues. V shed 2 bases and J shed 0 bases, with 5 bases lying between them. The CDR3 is CASSYRTSYEQYF. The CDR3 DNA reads TGTGCCAGCAGTTACCGCACCTCCTACGAGCAGTACTTC.

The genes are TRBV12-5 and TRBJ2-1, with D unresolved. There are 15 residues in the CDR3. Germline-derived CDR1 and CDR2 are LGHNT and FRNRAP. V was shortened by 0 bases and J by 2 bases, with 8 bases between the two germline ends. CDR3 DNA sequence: TGTGCTAGTGGTTTGGTTCTCGGCGCCTACAATGAGCAGTTCTTC. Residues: CASGLVLGAYNEQFF. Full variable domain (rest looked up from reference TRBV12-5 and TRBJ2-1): DARVTQTPRHKVTEMGQEVTMRCQPILGHNTVFWYRQTMMQGLELLAYFRNRAPLDDSGMPKDRFSAEMPDATLATLKIQPSEPRDSAVYFCASGLVLGAYNEQFFGPGTRLTVL.

Written as DNA, the CDR3 is TGTGCCAGCAGTGAAGCGCTCAGAGGGGAATTTAGCAATCAGCCCCAGCATTTT. Amino acid sequence: CASSEALRGEFSNQPQHF. The chain combines TRBV6-1 with TRBJ1-5; D might be TRBD1 (5 bases). Germline V lookup: CDR1 MNHNS, CDR2 SASEGT. This CDR3 contains 18 residues. Trimming cost V 0 bases and J 0 bases, with 15 bases left between them.

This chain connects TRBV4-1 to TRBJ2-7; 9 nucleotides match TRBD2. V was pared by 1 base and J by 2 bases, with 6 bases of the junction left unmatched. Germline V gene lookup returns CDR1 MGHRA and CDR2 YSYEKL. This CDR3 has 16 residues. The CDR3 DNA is TGCGCCAGCAGCCAAGGCGTGACTAGCGGTACCTACGAGCAGTACTTC. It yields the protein CASSQGVTSGTYEQYF.

The CDR3 nucleotides are TGTGCCAGTAGTTCTGACGTAACCTACTACAATGAGCAGTTCTTC. Its protein product is CASSSDVTYYNEQFF. The chain combines TRBV19 with TRBJ2-1, with no clear D. Germline V gene lookup returns CDR1 LNHDA and CDR2 SQIVND (reference sequence). V lost 5 bases, J lost 3 bases, and 14 bases lay in between. This CDR3 region has 15 residues.

Written as DNA, the CDR3 is TGTGCCAGCTCACCACGAGGGAGCGGCTACAATGAGCAGTTCTTC. Translating it yields CASSPRGSGYNEQFF. J is TRBJ2-1 and V is TRBV18; perhaps TRBD2 as D (5 bases). Germline V CDR1 and CDR2: KGHSH, LQKENI. This CDR3 spans 15 amino acids. Between the trimmed V and J ends, which lost 1 base and 3 bases, there was a span of 10 bases.

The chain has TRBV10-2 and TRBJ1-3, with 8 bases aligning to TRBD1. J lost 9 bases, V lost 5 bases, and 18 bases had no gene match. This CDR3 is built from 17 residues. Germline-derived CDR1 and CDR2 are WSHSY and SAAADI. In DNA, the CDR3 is TGCGCCAGCAGTCCCCTCGGACAGGGCAAGACCCTCGGCACCATATATTTT. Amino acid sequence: CASSPLGQGKTLGTIYF.

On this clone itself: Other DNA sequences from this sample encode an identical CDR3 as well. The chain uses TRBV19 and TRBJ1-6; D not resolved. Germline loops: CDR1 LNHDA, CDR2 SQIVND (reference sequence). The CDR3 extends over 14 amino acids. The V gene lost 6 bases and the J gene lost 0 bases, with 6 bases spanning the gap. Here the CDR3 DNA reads TGTGCCAGTAGCGAGAGCTCCTATAATTCACCCCTCCACTTT. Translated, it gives CASSESSYNSPLHF.

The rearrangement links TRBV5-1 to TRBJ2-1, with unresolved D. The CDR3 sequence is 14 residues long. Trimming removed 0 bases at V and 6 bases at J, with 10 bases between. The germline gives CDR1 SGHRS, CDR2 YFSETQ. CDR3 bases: TGCGCCAGCAGCTTGGCCGACGCCCGCAATGAGCAGTTCTTC. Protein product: CASSLADARNEQFF. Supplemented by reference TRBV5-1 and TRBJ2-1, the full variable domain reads KAGVTQTPRYLIKTRGQQVTLSCSPISGHRSVSWYQQTPGQGLQFLFEYFSETQRNKGNFPGRFSGRQFSNSRSEMNVSTLELGDSALYLCASSLADARNEQFFGPGTRLTVL.

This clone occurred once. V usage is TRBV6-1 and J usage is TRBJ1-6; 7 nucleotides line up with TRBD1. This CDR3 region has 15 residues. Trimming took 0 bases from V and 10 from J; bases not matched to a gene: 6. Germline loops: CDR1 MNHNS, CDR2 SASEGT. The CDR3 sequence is CASSEAKGAESPLHF. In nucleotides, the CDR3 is TGTGCCAGCAGTGAAGCTAAGGGGGCGGAATCACCCCTCCACTTT.

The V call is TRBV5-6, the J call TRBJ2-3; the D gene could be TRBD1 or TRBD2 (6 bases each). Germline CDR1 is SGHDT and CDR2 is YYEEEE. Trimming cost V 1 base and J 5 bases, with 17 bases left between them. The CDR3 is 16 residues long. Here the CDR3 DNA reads TGTGCCAGCAGCTTGAAGGGAACGGGGGCGGAAGATACGCAGTATTTT. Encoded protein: CASSLKGTGAEDTQYF. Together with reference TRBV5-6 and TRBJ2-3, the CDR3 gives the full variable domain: DAGVTQSPTHLIKTRGQQVTLRCSPKSGHDTVSWYQQALGQGPQFIFQYYEEEERQRGNFPDRFSGHQFPNYSSELNVNALLLGDSALYLCASSLKGTGAEDTQYFGPGTRLTVL.

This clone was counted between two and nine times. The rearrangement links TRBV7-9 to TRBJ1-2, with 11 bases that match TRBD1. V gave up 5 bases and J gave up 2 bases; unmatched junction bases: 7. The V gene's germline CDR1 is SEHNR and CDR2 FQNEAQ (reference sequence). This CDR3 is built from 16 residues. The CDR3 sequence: CASSRGQGAENYGYTF. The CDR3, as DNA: TGTGCCAGCAGCCGAGGACAGGGGGCGGAAAACTATGGCTACACCTTC.

The CDR3 DNA sequence: TGTGCCAGCAGCCCCCTGTCGGGACCGGGGGGCAATCAGCCCCAGCATTTT. Protein: CASSPLSGPGGNQPQHF. The V gene is TRBV7-2, the J gene TRBJ1-5, with D possibly matching TRBD1 (5 bases). Germline V gives CDR1 SGHTA, CDR2 FQGNSA. The CDR3 covers 17 residues. Deletions cut 5 bases from V and 2 bases from J, with 19 bases between.

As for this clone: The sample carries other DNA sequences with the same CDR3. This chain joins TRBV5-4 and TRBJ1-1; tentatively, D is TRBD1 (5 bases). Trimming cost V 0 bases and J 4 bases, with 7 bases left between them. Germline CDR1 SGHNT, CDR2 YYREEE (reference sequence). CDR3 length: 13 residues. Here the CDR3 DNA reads TGTGCCAGCAGCTTGGGGGGGTCCACTGAAGCTTTCTTT. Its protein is CASSLGGSTEAFF.

In DNA, the CDR3 is TGCGCCAGCAGAGCGGGAGGGGTGTATACGCAGTATTTT. Translated, it gives CASRAGGVYTQYF. The rearrangement links TRBV4-1 to TRBJ2-3; TRBD2 matches at 10 bases. This CDR3 is built from 13 residues. CDR1 is MGHRA and CDR2 is YSYEKL in the germline V gene. Germline trimming cut 6 bases from V and 7 bases from J; bases unmatched to any gene: 4.

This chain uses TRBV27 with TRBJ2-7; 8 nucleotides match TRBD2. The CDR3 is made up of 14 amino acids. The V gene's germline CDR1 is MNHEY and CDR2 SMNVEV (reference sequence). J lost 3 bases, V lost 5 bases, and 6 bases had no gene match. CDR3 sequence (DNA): TGTGCCAGCAGTACCAGCGGGAGTCTCTACGAGCAGTACTTC. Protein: CASSTSGSLYEQYF.

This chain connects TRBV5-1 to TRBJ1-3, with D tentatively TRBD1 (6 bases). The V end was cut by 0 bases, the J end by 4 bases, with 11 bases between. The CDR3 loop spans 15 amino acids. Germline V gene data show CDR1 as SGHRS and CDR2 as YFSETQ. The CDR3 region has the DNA TGCGCCAGCAGCTTGGACGGGGGGCGAGGAAACACCATATATTTT. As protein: CASSLDGGRGNTIYF. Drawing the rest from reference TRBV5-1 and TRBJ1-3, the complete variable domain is KAGVTQTPRYLIKTRGQQVTLSCSPISGHRSVSWYQQTPGQGLQFLFEYFSETQRNKGNFPGRFSGRQFSNSRSEMNVSTLELGDSALYLCASSLDGGRGNTIYFGEGSWLTVV.

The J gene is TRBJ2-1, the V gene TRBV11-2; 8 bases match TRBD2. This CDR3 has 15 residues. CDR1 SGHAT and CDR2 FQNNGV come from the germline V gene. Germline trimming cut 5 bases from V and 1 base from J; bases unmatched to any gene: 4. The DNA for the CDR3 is TGTGCCAGCAGCCCCGGGGGGGGGTCCTACAATGAGCAGTTCTTC. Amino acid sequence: CASSPGGGSYNEQFF.